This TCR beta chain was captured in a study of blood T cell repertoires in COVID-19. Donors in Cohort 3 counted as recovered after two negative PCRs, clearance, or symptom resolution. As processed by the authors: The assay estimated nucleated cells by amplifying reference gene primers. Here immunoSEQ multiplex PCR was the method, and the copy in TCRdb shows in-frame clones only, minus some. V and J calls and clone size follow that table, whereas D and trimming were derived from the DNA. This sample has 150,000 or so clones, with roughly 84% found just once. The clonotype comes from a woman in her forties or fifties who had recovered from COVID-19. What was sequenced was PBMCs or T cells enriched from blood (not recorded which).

DNA for the CDR3: TGTGCCAGCAGTGAATTTGGGGACAGAGTCGCTGAGGCCTACGAGCAGTACTTC. Translated: CASSEFGDRVAEAYEQYF. The chain joins TRBV25-1 to TRBJ2-7; 7 bases are shared with TRBD1. Germline lookup yields CDR1 MGHDK and CDR2 SYGVNS. There are 18 residues in the CDR3. J lost 2 bases, V lost 1 base, and 14 bases had no gene match.